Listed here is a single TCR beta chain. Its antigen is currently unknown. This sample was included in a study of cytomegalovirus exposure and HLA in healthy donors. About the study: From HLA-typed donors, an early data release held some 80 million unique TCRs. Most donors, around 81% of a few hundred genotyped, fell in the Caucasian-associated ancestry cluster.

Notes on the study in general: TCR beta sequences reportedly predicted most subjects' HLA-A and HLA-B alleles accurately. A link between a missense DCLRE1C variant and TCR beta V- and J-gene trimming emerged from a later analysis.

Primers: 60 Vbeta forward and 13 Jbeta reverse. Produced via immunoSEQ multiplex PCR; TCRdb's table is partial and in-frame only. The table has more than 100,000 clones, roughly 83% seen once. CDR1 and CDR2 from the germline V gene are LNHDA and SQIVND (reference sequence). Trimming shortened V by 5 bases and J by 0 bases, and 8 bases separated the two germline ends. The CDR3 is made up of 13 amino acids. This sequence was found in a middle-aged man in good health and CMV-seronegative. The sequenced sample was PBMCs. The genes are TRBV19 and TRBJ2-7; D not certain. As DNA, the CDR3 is TGTGCCAGTAGTCAGGTTTCCTCCTACGAGCAGTACTTC. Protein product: CASSQVSSYEQYF. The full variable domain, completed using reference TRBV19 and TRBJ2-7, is DGGITQSPKYLFRKEGQNVTLSCEQNLNHDAMYWYRQDPGQGLRLIYYSQIVNDFQKGDIAEGYSVSREKKESFPLTVTSAQKNPTAFYLCASSQVSSYEQYFGPGTRLTVT.